The clone carrying this TCR beta chain was seen ten or more times. Its matching antigen is unknown. The data were obtained in a study of T cells in Graves' hyperthyroidism and ophthalmopathy. About the research overall: Peripheral blood draws took place at initial diagnosis, ahead of any treatment.

Hyperthyroidism had been newly diagnosed in patients aged 18 to 65, and its duration was under 2 months. Fresh 10 ml peripheral blood yielded PBMCs. Using RNA transcripts as the source, TCR beta CDR3 regions were amplified. The HTBI primer set served for first-round RT-PCR of the TCR CDR3. TCRdb analysed the multiplex PCR reads with MiXCR anew, one entry per CDR3 protein. The table includes a few hundred thousand distinct CDR3 sequences, around 14% detected once. Whole-study findings and limits: Ophthalmopathy was model-predicted a median about 7.1 months pre-onset.

This clonotype originated in a woman under 30 with Graves' hyperthyroidism that later progressed to Graves' ophthalmopathy. Sequencing was carried out using blood.

CDR3 nucleotides: TGTGCCAGCAGCTTAGATCTCGGGAACTACAATGAGCAGTTCTTC. This gives the protein CASSLDLGNYNEQFF. The V call is TRBV7-6, the J call TRBJ2-1; TRBD2 is a possible D gene (5 bases). Germline V lookup: CDR1 SGHVS, CDR2 FNYEAQ. The CDR3 contains 15 residues. V was shortened by 1 base and J by 3 bases, with 10 bases between the two germline ends.